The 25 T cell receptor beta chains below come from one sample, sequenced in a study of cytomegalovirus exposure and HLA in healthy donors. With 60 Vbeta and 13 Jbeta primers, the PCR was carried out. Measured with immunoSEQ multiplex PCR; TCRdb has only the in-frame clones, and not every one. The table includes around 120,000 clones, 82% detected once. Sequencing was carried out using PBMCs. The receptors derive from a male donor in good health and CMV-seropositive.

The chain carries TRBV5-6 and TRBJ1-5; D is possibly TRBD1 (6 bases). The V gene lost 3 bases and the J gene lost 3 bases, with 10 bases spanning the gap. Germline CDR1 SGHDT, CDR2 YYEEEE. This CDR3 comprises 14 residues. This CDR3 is CASSSGQTNQPQHF. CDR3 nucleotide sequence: TGTGCCAGCAGCTCCGGACAGACCAATCAGCCCCAGCATTTT.

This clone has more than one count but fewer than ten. The CDR3 coding sequence is TGTGCCAGCAGCTTAGAGGGACAGCTCTATGGCTACACCTTC. Translation: CASSLEGQLYGYTF. The V and J genes are TRBV11-2 and TRBJ1-2, with 7 bases fitting TRBD1. Germline CDR1 and CDR2: SGHAT and FQNNGV. V shed 0 bases, J shed 4 bases, and the junction held 2 bases outside the gene matches. CDR3 length: 14 amino acids.

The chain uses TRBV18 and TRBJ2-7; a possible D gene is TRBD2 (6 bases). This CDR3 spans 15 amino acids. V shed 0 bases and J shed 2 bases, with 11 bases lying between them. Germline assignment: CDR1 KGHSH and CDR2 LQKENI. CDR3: CASSPPSRGTYEQYF. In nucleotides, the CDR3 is TGTGCCAGCTCACCACCGTCACGGGGGACCTACGAGCAGTACTTC.

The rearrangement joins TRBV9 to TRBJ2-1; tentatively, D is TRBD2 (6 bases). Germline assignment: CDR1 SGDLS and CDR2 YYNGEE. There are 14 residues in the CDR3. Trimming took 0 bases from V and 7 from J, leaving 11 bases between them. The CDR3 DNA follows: TGTGCCAGCAGCGTAGGGAGCGCGGGGAATGAGCAGTTCTTC. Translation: CASSVGSAGNEQFF.

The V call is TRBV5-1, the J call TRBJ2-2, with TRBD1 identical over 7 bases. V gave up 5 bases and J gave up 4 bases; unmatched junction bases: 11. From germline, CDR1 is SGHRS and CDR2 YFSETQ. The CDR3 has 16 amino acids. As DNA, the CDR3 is TGCGCCAGCAGTTCTAACACAGGGGCAAGCACCGGGGAGCTGTTTTTT. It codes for CASSSNTGASTGELFF.

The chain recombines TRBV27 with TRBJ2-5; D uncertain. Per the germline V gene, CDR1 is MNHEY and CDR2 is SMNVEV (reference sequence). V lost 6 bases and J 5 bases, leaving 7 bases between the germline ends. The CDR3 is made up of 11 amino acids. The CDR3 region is CASRRRETQYF. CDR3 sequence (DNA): TGTGCCAGCAGACGCCGGGAGACCCAGTACTTC.

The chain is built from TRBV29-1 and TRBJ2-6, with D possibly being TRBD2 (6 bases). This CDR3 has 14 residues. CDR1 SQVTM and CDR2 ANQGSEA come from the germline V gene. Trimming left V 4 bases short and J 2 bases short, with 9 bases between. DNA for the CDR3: TGCAGCGTTGGGTCGGGGGCTGGGGCCAACGTCCTGACTTTC. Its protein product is CSVGSGAGANVLTF.

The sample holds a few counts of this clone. This CDR3 is CASTAKGTENQPQHF. As DNA, the CDR3 is TGTGCCAGCACCGCAAAAGGGACAGAGAATCAGCCCCAGCATTTT. The V call is TRBV6-6, the J call TRBJ1-5, with 7 positions matching TRBD1. Germline lookup yields CDR1 MNHNY and CDR2 SVGAGI (reference sequence). Trimming took 7 bases from V and 4 from J; bases not matched to a gene: 10. The CDR3 runs 15 residues.

The CDR3 spells CASHLAFEQYF. CDR3 coding DNA: TGTGCCAGCCACCTAGCTTTCGAGCAGTACTTC. The chain uses TRBV2 and TRBJ2-7, with D tentatively TRBD2 (5 bases). This CDR3 spans 11 amino acids. V shed 8 bases and J shed 6 bases, with 11 bases lying between them. The germline V gene encodes CDR1 SNHLY and CDR2 FYNNEI.

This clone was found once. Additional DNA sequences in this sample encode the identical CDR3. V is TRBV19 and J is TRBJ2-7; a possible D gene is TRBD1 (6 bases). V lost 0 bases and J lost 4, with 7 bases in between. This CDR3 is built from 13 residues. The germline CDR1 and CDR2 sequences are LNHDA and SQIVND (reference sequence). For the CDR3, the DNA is TGTGCCAGTAGTATAGATCAGGGGTACGAGCAGTACTTC. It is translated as CASSIDQGYEQYF.

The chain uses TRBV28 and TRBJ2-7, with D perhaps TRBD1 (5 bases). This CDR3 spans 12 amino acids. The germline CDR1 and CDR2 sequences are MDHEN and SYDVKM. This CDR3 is CAAAGNDYEQYF. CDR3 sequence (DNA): TGTGCAGCAGCAGGGAACGACTACGAGCAGTACTTC.

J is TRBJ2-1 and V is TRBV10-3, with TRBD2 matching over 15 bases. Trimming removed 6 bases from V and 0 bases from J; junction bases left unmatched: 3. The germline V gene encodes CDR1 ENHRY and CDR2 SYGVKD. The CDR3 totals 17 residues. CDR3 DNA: TGTGCCATCAGGGGACTAGCGGGAGGCCCCTCCTACAATGAGCAGTTCTTC. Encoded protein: CAIRGLAGGPSYNEQFF.

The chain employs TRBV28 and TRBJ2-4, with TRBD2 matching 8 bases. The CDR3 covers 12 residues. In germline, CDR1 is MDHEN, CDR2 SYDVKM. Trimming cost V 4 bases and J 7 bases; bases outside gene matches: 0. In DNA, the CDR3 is TGTGCCAGCAGTTCGGGGGGGAACATTCAGTACTTC. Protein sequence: CASSSGGNIQYF.

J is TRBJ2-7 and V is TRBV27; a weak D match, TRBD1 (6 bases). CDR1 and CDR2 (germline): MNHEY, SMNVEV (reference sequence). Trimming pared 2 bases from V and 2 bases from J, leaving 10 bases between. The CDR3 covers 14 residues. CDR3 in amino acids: CASSLTGFTYEQYF. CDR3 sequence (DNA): TGTGCCAGCAGTTTAACAGGGTTTACCTACGAGCAGTACTTC.

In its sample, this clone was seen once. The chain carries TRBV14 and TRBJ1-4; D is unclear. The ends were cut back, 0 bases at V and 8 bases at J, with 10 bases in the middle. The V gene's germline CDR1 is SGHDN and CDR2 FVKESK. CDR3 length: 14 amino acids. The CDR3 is CASSQDVNSEKLFF. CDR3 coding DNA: TGTGCCAGCAGCCAAGATGTGAACAGCGAAAAACTGTTTTTT.

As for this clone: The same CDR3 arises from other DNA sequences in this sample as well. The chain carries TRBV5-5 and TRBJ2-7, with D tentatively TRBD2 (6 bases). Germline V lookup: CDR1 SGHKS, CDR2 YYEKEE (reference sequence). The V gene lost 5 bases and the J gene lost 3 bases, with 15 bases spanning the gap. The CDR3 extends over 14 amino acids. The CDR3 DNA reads TGTGCCAGCAGTCCGGGACTCCCAAACTACGAGCAGTACTTC. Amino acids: CASSPGLPNYEQYF. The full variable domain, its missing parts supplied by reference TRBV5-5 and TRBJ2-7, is DAGVTQSPTHLIKTRGQQVTLRCSPISGHKSVSWYQQVLGQGPQFIFQYYEKEERGRGNFPDRFSARQFPNYSSELNVNALLLGDSALYLCASSPGLPNYEQYFGPGTRLTVT.

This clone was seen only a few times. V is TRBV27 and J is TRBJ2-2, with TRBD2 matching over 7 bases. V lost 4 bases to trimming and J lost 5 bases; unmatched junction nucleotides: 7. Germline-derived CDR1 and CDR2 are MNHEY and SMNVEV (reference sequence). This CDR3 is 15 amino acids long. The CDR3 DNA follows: TGTGCCAGCAGTTATTTGGCGGGAGTGACCGGGGAGCTGTTTTTT. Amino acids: CASSYLAGVTGELFF.

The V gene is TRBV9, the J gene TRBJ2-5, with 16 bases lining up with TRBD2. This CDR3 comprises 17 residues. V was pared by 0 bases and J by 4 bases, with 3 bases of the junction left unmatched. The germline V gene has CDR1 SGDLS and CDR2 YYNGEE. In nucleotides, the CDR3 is TGTGCCAGCAGCGTAGGGGGACTAGCGGGAGGGGGAGAGACCCAGTACTTC. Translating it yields CASSVGGLAGGGETQYF.

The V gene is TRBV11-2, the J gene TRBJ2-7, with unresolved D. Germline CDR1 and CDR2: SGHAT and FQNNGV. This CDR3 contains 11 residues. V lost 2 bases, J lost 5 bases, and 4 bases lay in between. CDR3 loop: CASSLIDEQYF. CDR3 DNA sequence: TGTGCCAGCAGCTTAATCGACGAGCAGTACTTC.

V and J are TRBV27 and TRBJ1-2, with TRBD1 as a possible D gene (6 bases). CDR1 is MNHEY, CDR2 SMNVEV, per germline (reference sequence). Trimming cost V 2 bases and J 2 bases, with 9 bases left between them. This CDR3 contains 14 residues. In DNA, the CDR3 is TGTGCCAGCAGTTTACGGCAGGGGAACTATGGCTACACCTTC. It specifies CASSLRQGNYGYTF.

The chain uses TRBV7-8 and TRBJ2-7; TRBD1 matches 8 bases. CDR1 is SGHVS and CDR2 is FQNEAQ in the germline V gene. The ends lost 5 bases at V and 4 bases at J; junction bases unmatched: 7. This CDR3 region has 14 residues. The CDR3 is CASSPQGARYEQYF. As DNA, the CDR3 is TGTGCCAGCAGCCCTCAGGGGGCGCGATACGAGCAGTACTTC.

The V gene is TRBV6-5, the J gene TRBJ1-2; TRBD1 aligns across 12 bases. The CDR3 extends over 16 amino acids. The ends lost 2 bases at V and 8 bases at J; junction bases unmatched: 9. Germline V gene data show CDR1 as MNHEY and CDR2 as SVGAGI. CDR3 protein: CASSYDSGQGAVGYTF. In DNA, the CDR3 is TGTGCCAGCAGTTACGATTCGGGACAGGGGGCCGTCGGCTACACCTTC.

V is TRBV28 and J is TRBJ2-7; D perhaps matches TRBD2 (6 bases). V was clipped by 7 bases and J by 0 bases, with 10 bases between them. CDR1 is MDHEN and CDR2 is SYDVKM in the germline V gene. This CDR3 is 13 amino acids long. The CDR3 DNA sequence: TGTGCCAGCATATCCGGGGGCTCCTACGAGCAGTACTTC. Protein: CASISGGSYEQYF.

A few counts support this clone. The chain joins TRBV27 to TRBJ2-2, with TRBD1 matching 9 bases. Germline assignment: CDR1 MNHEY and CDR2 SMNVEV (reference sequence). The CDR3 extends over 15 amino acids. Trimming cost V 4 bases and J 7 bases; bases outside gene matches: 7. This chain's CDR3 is CASSSGQGNHGELFF. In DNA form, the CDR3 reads TGTGCCAGCAGTTCAGGACAGGGGAATCACGGGGAGCTGTTTTTT.

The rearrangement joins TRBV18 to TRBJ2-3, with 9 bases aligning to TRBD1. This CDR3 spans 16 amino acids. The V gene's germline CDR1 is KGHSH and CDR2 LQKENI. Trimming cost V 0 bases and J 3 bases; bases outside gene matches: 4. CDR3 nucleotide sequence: TGTGCCAGCTCACCACCGATGGGACAGGGTACAGATACGCAGTATTTT. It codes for CASSPPMGQGTDTQYF.